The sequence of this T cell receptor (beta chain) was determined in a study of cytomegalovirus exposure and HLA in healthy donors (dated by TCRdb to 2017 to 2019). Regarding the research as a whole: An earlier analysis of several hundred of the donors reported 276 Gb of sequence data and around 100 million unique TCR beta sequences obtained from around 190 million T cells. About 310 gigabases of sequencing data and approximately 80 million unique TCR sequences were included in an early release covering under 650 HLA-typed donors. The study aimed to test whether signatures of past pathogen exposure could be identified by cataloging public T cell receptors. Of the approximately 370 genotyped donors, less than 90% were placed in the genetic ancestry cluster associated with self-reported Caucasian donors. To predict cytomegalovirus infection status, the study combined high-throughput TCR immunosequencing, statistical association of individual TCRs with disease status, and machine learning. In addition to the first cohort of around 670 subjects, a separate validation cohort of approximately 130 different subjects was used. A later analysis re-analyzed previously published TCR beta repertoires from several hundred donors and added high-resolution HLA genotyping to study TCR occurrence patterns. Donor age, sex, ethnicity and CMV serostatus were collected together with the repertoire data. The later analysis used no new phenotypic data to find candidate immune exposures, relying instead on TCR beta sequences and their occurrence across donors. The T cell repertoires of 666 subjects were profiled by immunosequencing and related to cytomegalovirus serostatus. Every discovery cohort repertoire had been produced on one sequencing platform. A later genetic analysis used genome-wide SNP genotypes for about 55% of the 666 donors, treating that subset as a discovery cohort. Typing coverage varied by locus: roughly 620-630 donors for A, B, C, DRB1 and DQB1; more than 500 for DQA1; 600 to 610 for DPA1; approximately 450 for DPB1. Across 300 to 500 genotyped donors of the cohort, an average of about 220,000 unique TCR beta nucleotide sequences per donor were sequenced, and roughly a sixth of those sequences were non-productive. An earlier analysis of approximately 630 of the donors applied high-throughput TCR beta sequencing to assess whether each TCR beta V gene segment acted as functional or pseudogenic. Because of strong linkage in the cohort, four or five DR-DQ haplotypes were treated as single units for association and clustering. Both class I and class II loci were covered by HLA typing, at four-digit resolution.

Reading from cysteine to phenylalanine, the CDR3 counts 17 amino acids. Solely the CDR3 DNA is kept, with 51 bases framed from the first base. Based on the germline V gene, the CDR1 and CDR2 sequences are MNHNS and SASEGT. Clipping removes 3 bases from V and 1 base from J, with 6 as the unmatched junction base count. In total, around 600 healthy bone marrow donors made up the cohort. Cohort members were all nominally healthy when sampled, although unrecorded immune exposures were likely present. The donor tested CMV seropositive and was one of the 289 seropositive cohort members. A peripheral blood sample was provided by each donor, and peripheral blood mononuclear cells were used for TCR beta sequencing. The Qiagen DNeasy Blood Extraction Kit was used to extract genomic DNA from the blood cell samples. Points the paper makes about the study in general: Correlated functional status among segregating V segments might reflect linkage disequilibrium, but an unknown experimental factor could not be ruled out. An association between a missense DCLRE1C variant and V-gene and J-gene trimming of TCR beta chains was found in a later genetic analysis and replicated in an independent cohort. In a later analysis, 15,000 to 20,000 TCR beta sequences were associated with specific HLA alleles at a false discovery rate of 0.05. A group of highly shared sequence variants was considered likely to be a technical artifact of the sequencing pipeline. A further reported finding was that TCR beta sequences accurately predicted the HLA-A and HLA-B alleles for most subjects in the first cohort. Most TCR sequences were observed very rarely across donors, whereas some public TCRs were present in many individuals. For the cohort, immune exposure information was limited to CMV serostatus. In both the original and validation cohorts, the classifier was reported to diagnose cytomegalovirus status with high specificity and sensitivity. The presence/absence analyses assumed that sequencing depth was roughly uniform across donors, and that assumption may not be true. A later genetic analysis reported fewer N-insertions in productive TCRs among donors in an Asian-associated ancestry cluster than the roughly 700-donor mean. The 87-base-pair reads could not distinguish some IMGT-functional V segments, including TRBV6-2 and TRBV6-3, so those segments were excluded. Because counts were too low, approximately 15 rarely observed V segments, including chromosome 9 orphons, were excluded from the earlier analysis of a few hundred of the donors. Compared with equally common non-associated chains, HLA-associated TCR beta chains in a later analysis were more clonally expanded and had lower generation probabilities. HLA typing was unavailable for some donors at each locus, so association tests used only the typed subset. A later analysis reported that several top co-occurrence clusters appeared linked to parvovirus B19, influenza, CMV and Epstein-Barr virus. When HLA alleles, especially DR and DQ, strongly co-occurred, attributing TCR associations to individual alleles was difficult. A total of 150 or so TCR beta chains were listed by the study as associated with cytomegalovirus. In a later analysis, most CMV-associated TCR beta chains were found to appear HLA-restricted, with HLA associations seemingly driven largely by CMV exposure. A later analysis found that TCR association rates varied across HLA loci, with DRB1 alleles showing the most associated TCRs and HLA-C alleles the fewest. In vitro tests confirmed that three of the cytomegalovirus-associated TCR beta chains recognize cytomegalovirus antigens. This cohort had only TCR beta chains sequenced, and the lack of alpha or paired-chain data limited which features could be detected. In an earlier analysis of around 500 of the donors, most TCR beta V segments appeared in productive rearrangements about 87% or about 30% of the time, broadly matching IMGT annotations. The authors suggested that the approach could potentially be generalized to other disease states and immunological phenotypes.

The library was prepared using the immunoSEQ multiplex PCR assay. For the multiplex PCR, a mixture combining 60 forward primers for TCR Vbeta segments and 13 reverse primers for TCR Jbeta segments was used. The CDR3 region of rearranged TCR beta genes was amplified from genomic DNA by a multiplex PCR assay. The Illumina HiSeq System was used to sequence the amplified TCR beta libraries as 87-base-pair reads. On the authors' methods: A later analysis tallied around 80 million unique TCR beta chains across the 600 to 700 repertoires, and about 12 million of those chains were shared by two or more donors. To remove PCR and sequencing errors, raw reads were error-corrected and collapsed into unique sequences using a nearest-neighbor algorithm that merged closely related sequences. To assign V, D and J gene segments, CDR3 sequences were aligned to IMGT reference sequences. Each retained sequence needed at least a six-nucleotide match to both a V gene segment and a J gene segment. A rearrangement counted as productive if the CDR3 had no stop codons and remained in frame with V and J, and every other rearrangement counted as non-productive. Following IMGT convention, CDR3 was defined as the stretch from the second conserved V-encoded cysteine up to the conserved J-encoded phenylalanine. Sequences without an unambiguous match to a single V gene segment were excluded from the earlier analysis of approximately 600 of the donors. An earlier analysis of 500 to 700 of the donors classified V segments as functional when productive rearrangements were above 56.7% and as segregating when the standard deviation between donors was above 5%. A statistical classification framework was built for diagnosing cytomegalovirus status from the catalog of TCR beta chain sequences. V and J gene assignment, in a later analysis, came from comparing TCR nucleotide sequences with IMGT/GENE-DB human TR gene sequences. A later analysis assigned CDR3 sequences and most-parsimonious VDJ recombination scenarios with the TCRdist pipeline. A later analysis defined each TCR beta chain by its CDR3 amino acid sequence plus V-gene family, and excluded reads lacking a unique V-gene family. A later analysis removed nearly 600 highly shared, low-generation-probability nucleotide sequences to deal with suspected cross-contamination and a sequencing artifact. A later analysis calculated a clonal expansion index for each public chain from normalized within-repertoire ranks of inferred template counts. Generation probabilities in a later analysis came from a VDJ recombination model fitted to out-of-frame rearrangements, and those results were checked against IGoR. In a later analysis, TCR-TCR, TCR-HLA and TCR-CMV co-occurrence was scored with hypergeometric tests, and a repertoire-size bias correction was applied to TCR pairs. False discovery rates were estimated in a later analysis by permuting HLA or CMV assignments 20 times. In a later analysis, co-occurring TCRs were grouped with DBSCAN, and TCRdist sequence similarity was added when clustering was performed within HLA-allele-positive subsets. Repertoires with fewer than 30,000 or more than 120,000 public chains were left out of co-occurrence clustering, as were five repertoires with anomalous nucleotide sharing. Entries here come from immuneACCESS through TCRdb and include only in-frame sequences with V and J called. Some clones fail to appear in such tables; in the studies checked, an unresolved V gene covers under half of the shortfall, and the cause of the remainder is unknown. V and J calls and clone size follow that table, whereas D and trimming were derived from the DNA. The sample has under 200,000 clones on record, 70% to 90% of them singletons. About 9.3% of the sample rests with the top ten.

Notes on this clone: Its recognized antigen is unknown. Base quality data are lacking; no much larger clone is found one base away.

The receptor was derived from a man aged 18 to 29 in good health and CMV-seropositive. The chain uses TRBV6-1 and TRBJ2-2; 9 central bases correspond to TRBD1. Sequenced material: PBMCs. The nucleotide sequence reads TGTGCCAGCAGTGACCCACGGGACAGGGTGAACACCGGGGAGCTGTTTTTT. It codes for CASSDPRDRVNTGELFF.